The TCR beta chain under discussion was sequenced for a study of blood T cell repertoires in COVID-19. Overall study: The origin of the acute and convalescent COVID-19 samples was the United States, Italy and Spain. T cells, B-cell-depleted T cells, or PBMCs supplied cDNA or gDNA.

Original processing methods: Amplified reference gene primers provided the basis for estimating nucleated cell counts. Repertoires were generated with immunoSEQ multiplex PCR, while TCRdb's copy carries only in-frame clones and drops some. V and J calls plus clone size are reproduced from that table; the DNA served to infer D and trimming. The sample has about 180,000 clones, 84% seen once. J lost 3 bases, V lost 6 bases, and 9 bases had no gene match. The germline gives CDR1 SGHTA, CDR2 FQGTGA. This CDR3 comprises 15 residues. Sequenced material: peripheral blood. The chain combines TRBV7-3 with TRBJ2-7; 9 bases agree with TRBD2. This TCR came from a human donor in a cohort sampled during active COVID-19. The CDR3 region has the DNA TGTGCCAGCAGTATCGGAGCGGGGGGTTACTACGAGCAGTACTTC. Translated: CASSIGAGGYYEQYF. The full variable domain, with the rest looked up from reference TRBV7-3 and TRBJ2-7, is GAGVSQTPSNKVTEKGKYVELRCDPISGHTALYWYRQSLGQGPEFLIYFQGTGAADDSGLPNDRFFAVRPEGSVSTLKIQRTERGDSAVYLCASSIGAGGYYEQYFGPGTRLTVT.